Each of the 22 T cell receptor beta chains below was sequenced from the same sample in a study of T cells after yellow fever vaccination. From the 5' RACE reads, TCRdb called clonotypes with MiXCR, one entry per CDR3 protein. The sample contains 550,000 or so distinct CDR3 sequences, less than 20% of which appear only once. Material: PBMCs, obtained 15 days after the yellow fever booster vaccination. These receptors came from a man younger than 40 who received the YFV17D yellow fever vaccine.

The sample holds a few counts of this clonotype. The chain employs TRBV5-6 and TRBJ2-1; 8 nucleotides agree with TRBD1. The CDR3 sequence is 19 residues long. The trim removed 8 bases at V and 7 bases at J, leaving 26 bases unmatched. Germline V gene sequence: CDR1 SGHDT, CDR2 YYEEEE. The CDR3 loop reads CASVDQTGAPFWSPNEQFF. The CDR3 DNA is TGTGCCAGTGTAGACCAGACAGGGGCCCCCTTCTGGTCCCCTAATGAGCAGTTCTTC.

The table lists this clonotype with a few counts. The chain uses TRBV5-1 and TRBJ2-7, with 9 positions matching TRBD2. Trimming cost V 0 bases and J 0 bases; bases outside gene matches: 4. Germline CDR1 reads SGHRS; CDR2 reads YFSETQ. The CDR3 extends over 16 amino acids. CDR3 amino acids: CASSLGDSGSSYEQYF. The CDR3 nucleotides are TGCGCCAGCAGCTTGGGTGATAGCGGGAGCTCCTACGAGCAGTACTTC.

Only a few counts were recorded for this clonotype. The chain uses TRBV5-1 and TRBJ2-1; D gene uncertain. CDR3 length: 12 amino acids. Per the germline V gene, CDR1 is SGHRS and CDR2 is YFSETQ. Trimming shortened V by 4 bases and J by 6 bases, and 8 bases separated the two germline ends. The CDR3 loop is CASSIGLNEQFF. For the CDR3, the DNA is TGCGCCAGCAGCATAGGCCTCAATGAGCAGTTCTTC. Variable domain in full (rest from reference TRBV5-1 and TRBJ2-1): KAGVTQTPRYLIKTRGQQVTLSCSPISGHRSVSWYQQTPGQGLQFLFEYFSETQRNKGNFPGRFSGRQFSNSRSEMNVSTLELGDSALYLCASSIGLNEQFFGPGTRLTVL.

A few counts support this clonotype. J is TRBJ2-1 and V is TRBV7-2; 13 nucleotides align to TRBD2. CDR1 and CDR2 from the germline V gene are SGHTA and FQGNSA. The CDR3 is 14 residues long. V lost 4 bases, J lost 10 bases, and 4 bases stayed unmatched. This CDR3 is CASSWGLAGNEQFF. CDR3 DNA: TGTGCCAGCAGCTGGGGACTAGCGGGGAACGAGCAGTTCTTC.

The CDR3 DNA reads as TGCGCCAGCAGCTGGAATGTACTAGCGGGAGGTAACACCGGGGAGCTGTTTTTT. Amino acid sequence: CASSWNVLAGGNTGELFF. The genes are TRBV5-1 and TRBJ2-2; 12 bases fit TRBD2. From germline, CDR1 is SGHRS and CDR2 YFSETQ. V shed 3 bases and J 2 bases; nucleotides not matched to a gene: 8. The CDR3 loop spans 18 amino acids.

This clonotype has a handful of counts. The chain couples TRBV12-3 or TRBV12-4 to TRBJ2-7; 11 nucleotides align to TRBD2. This CDR3 is 18 amino acids long. V was clipped by 9 bases and J by 0 bases; unmatched bases: 16. CDR3 coding DNA: TGTGCCAGTGATGTTTCTAGCGGGAGGTACATGAGCTCCTACGAGCAGTACTTC. Protein product: CASDVSSGRYMSSYEQYF.

The chain uses TRBV15 and TRBJ2-2; D call uncertain. Per the germline V gene, CDR1 is LNHNV and CDR2 is YYDKDF (reference sequence). This CDR3 is 12 amino acids long. V lost 3 bases to trimming and J lost 11 bases, with 10 bases between them. This CDR3 reads CATSSDAFELFF. The CDR3 coding sequence is TGTGCCACCAGCAGCGACGCGTTCGAGCTGTTTTTT.

This clonotype was recorded many times. One end of the junction fails to match germline, which may point to a read error. The chain joins TRBV7-2 to TRBJ2-3; D uncertain. This CDR3 is 14 amino acids long. Per germline, CDR1 SGHTA and CDR2 FQGNSA. CDR3 protein: CASSLEGRTDTQYF. CDR3 bases: TGCGCCAGCAGCTTGGAAGGCCGCACAGATACGCAGTATTTT.

In this sample, this clonotype turned up a few times. This chain links TRBV5-6 with TRBJ2-3; no clear D gene. The CDR3 has 15 amino acids. V was trimmed by 4 bases and J by 2 bases, leaving 14 bases between them. Looked up from germline, CDR1 is SGHDT and CDR2 is YYEEEE. For the CDR3, the DNA is TGTGCCAGCAGCAACGACCCAGGCCCCACAGATACGCAGTATTTT. Encoded protein: CASSNDPGPTDTQYF.

The sample holds a few counts of this clonotype. The rearrangement links TRBV19 to TRBJ1-5; D is possibly TRBD1 (6 bases). CDR3 length: 14 amino acids. Per the germline V gene, CDR1 is LNHDA and CDR2 is SQIVND (reference sequence). The V gene lost 3 bases and the J gene lost 8 bases, with 14 bases spanning the gap. The CDR3: CASSISGAGEPQHF. In DNA form, the CDR3 reads TGTGCCAGTAGTATTTCAGGGGCTGGGGAGCCCCAGCATTTT.

The J gene is TRBJ2-1, the V gene TRBV29-1; possible D gene TRBD2, 5 bases. CDR1 is SQVTM, CDR2 ANQGSEA, per germline. Trimming stripped 3 bases from V and 9 bases from J, with 9 bases between. The CDR3 runs to 11 residues. CDR3 in amino acids: CSVDEGGEQFF. The CDR3 region has the DNA TGCAGCGTTGATGAAGGAGGTGAGCAGTTCTTC.

With regard to this clonotype: A read error may explain this, as a much larger clone is one base away. The genes are TRBV7-2 and TRBJ2-5; a possible D gene is TRBD2 (5 bases). The CDR3 sequence is 13 residues long. Germline V gene lookup returns CDR1 SGHTA and CDR2 FQGNSA. Trimming removed 1 base at V and 2 bases at J, with 5 bases between. This chain's CDR3 is CASSLERQETQYF. The CDR3 bases are TGTGCCAGCAGCTTAGAGCGGCAAGAGACCCAGTACTTC.

This sequence joins TRBV3-1 and TRBJ2-2, with 9 bases lining up with TRBD2. Looked up from germline, CDR1 is LGHDT and CDR2 is YNNKEL (reference sequence). V lost 3 bases and J lost 6; bases outside the gene matches: 2. This CDR3 region has 14 residues. The CDR3 region is CASSQAGGPGELFF. CDR3 nucleotides: TGTGCCAGCAGCCAGGCGGGAGGGCCCGGGGAGCTGTTTTTT.

The chain couples TRBV3-1 to TRBJ1-5; 10 positions match TRBD1. V trimming: 5 bases; J trimming: 5 bases; junction bases outside the gene matches: 3. Germline loops: CDR1 LGHDT, CDR2 YNNKEL (reference sequence). The CDR3 extends over 14 amino acids. CDR3 in DNA: TGTGCCAGCAGCAGAGGACAGGGGGATCAGCCCCAGCATTTT. This encodes CASSRGQGDQPQHF. Variable domain in full (rest from reference TRBV3-1 and TRBJ1-5): DTAVSQTPKYLVTQMGNDKSIKCEQNLGHDTMYWYKQDSKKFLKIMFSYNNKELIINETVPNRFSPKSPDKAHLNLHINSLELGDSAVYFCASSRGQGDQPQHFGDGTRLSIL.

The chain has TRBV30 and TRBJ2-3, with 9 bases aligning to TRBD2. J lost 4 bases, V lost 8 bases, and 7 bases had no gene match. Germline V gene data show CDR1 as GTSNPN and CDR2 as SVGIG (reference sequence). The CDR3 is 13 residues long. CDR3 DNA sequence: TGTGCCCTGCGGCGGGAGGGCCCAGATACGCAGTATTTT. Translation: CALRREGPDTQYF.

This clonotype was seen a handful of times. The V and J genes are TRBV20-1 and TRBJ2-5, with D maybe TRBD2 (5 bases). Trimming cost V 1 base and J 4 bases, with 10 bases left between them. From germline, CDR1 is DFQATT and CDR2 SNEGSKA (reference sequence). This CDR3 contains 13 residues. CDR3 region: CSARGPGGETQYF. CDR3 coding DNA: TGCAGTGCTAGAGGCCCCGGAGGAGAGACCCAGTACTTC.

This clonotype was counted a few times. The chain uses TRBV11-2 and TRBJ1-1; D gene unclear. V lost 6 bases and J lost 6, with 20 bases in between. This CDR3 comprises 15 residues. Per germline, CDR1 SGHAT and CDR2 FQNNGV. The CDR3 region has the DNA TGTGCCAGCAGGCCTTGGGGTGGGCATGAGGCTGAAGCTTTCTTT. Its translation: CASRPWGGHEAEAFF. The complete variable domain, with remaining parts taken from reference TRBV11-2 and TRBJ1-1, reads EAGVAQSPRYKIIEKRQSVAFWCNPISGHATLYWYQQILGQGPKLLIQFQNNGVVDDSQLPKDRFSAERLKGVDSTLKIQPAKLEDSAVYLCASRPWGGHEAEAFFGQGTRLTVV.

The chain has TRBV5-1 and TRBJ1-2; the D is unclear. Germline CDR1 SGHRS, CDR2 YFSETQ. The V end was cut by 0 bases, the J end by 3 bases, with 3 bases between. The length of the CDR3 is 12 residues. This CDR3 is CASSLDYYGYTF. In DNA form, the CDR3 reads TGCGCCAGCAGCTTGGATTACTATGGCTACACCTTC.

This clonotype was observed at least ten times. This chain joins TRBV5-1 and TRBJ2-2; no definite D call. Germline V gives CDR1 SGHRS, CDR2 YFSETQ. CDR3 length: 13 residues. The V end was cut by 0 bases, the J end by 7 bases, with 7 bases between. The CDR3 here is CASSLAGVGELFF. DNA of the CDR3: TGCGCCAGCAGCTTGGCCGGAGTCGGGGAGCTGTTTTTT.

The V and J genes are TRBV7-2 and TRBJ2-7, with 10 nucleotides matching TRBD2. This CDR3 region has 15 residues. Unmatched junction bases numbered 1, after V lost 2 bases and J lost 0 bases. CDR1 is SGHTA, CDR2 FQGNSA, per germline. This chain's CDR3 is CASSLRLAGSYEQYF. DNA for the CDR3: TGTGCCAGCAGCTTACGACTAGCGGGCTCCTACGAGCAGTACTTC.

This clonotype appeared a few times. The chain combines TRBV14 with TRBJ1-1; D might be TRBD1 (5 bases). Germline CDR1 and CDR2: SGHDN and FVKESK. The V end was cut by 1 base, the J end by 3 bases, with 12 bases between. The CDR3 consists of 15 residues. This CDR3 is CASSQGAGVDTEAFF. The CDR3 coding sequence is TGTGCCAGCAGCCAAGGGGCGGGGGTGGACACTGAAGCTTTCTTT.

The rearrangement uses TRBV20-1 and TRBJ1-1; a possible D gene is TRBD1 (5 bases). Trimming removed 6 bases from V and 4 bases from J, with 9 bases in between. The CDR3 length is 11 residues. CDR1 and CDR2 from the germline V gene are DFQATT and SNEGSKA (reference sequence). The CDR3 sequence is CSATRVTEAFF. The CDR3 nucleotides are TGCAGTGCCACCAGGGTCACTGAAGCTTTCTTT.